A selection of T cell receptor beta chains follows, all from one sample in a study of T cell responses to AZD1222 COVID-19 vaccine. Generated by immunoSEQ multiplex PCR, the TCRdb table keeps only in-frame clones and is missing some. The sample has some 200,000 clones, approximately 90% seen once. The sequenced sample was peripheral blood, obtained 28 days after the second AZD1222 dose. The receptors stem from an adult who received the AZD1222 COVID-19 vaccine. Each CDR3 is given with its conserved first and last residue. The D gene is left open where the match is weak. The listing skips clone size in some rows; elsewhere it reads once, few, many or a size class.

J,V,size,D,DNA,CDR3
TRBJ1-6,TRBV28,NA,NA,TGTGCCAGCAACCGCCCGACAAGCTCACCCCTCCACTTT,CASNRPTSSPLHF
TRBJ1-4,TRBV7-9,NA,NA,TGTGCCAGCAGCCTACTAGGCTCCAGGGAGGATGAAAAACTGTTTTTT,CASSLLGSREDEKLFF
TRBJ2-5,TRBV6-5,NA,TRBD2,TGTGCCAGCAGGGGGGGGATCAGAGAGACCCAGTACTTC,CASRGGIRETQYF
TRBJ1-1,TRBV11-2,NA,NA,TGTGCCAGCAGCCCCCGACAAGGCATGAACACTGAAGCTTTCTTT,CASSPRQGMNTEAFF
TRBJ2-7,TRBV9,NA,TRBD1,TGTGCCAGCAGCGTATTCCCCGGGACAGGGGGTAGGGAGCAGTACTTC,CASSVFPGTGGREQYF
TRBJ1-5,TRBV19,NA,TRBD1,TGTGCCAGTAGTCCTTCGGTGTTTGCGACAGGGAATCAGCCCCAGCATTTT,CASSPSVFATGNQPQHF
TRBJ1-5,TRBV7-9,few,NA,TGTGCCAGCAGCTTAAAGGGAGATCAGCCCCAGCATTTT,CASSLKGDQPQHF
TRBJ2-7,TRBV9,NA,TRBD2,TGTGCCAGCAGCGTAGGGCTAGCGGGAGGTGAGGAGCAGTACTTC,CASSVGLAGGEEQYF
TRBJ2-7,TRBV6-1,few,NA,TGTGCCAGCAGTGAAGTCGGGGTTGCAGCCCGGATTCTCGAGCAGTACTTC,CASSEVGVAARILEQYF
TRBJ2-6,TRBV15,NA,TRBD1,TGTGCCACCTCTGGTGACAGGGGATCTGGGGCCAACGTCCTGACTTTC,CATSGDRGSGANVLTF
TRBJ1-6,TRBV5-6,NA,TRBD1,TGTGCCAGCAGCTTGGAGAATCTGGGACAGAATTCACCCCTCCACTTT,CASSLENLGQNSPLHF
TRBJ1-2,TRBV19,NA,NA,TGTGCCAGTAAAGCCGGGACACAATATGGGGGCTACACCTTC,CASKAGTQYGGYTF
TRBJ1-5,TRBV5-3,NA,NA,TGTGCCAGAAGCACCGGACAGTATCAGCCCCAGCATTTT,CARSTGQYQPQHF
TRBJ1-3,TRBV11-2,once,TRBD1,TGTGCCAGCAGCTACGACAGGGGGCGTGGAAACACCATATATTTT,CASSYDRGRGNTIYF
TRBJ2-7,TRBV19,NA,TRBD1,TGTGCCAGTAGTGAGGGGGCGTTCTACGAGCAGTACTTC,CASSEGAFYEQYF
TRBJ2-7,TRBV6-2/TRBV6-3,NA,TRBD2,TGTGCCAGCAGTTACTCGGCTAGCGGGAGGTACGAGCAGTACTTC,CASSYSASGRYEQYF
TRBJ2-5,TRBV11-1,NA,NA,TGTGCCAGCAGCTCACCAGGGGAGACCCAGTACTTC,CASSSPGETQYF
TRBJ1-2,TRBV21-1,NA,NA,TGTGCCAGCAGCAAAGGCCAAACCGATTTGAATGGCTACACCTTC,CASSKGQTDLNGYTF
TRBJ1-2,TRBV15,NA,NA,TGTGCCACCAGCAGAGATCGAGAGGAAGCTAACTATGGCTACACCTTC,CATSRDREEANYGYTF
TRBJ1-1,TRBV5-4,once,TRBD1,TGTGCCAGCCGCGTACCCGGGACAGAGAACACTGAAGCTTTCTTT,CASRVPGTENTEAFF
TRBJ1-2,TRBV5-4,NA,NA,TGTGCCAGCACAGCAGACCGCTATGGCTACACCTTC,CASTADRYGYTF
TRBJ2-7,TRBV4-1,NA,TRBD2,TGCGCCAGCAGCCAAGATCGAGTAGATACGGGAGGGGGTTACGCCGAGCAGTACTTC,CASSQDRVDTGGGYAEQYF
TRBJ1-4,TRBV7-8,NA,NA,TGTGCCAGCAGCGCGTCAACTAATGAAAAACTGTTTTTT,CASSASTNEKLFF
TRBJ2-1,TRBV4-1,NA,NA,TGCGCCAGCAGCCAAGATCAGGGGCTAGCCTGGCCCCCCAACAATGAGCAGTTCTTC,CASSQDQGLAWPPNNEQFF
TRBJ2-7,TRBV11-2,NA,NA,TGTGCCAGCAGCGCCCACAGGGGCGGGGGTCGGTCCTACGAGCAGTACTTC,CASSAHRGGGRSYEQYF
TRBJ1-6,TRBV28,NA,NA,TGTGCGGCCCGTTTATTCGATAATTCACCCCTCCACTTT,CAARLFDNSPLHF
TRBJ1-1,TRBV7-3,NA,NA,TGTGCCAGCAGCCCCTCCGGGGTTCACACTGAAGCTTTCTTT,CASSPSGVHTEAFF
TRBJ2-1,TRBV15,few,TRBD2,TGTGCCACCTTGGGGACTAGCGGATACAATGAGCAGTTCTTC,CATLGTSGYNEQFF
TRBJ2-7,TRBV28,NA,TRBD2,TGTGCCAGCAGTTCAAGACTAGCGGGTTTCGACGAGCAGTACTTC,CASSSRLAGFDEQYF
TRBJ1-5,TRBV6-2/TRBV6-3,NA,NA,TGTGCCAGCAGCCGTACAGGAAAACGGAGCAATCAGCCCCAGCATTTT,CASSRTGKRSNQPQHF
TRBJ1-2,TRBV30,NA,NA,TGTGCCTGGGAAAGATCCGGGACGGTCTATGGCTACACCTTC,CAWERSGTVYGYTF
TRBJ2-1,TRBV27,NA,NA,TGTGCCAGCAGTTTATCGATGGGGTCGGGTGAGCAGTTCTTC,CASSLSMGSGEQFF
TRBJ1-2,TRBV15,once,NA,TGTGCCACCAGCAGAGGCCGCGCGGGGGGACGCTATGGCTACACCTTC,CATSRGRAGGRYGYTF
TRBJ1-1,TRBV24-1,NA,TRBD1,TGTGCCACCAGTGATGGGACAGGGGGCAGGGCTGAAGCTTTCTTT,CATSDGTGGRAEAFF
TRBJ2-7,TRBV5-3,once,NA,TGTGCCAGAAGCTTGGTCGGACAGCCATACGAGCAGTACTTC,CARSLVGQPYEQYF
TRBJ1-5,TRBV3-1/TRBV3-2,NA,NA,TGTGCCAGCAGCCAAGTCGGCAGCAATCAGCCCCAGCATTTT,CASSQVGSNQPQHF
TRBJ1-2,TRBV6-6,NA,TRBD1,TGTGCCAGCAGTGACAGGGGACCGCTCTATGGCTACACCTTC,CASSDRGPLYGYTF
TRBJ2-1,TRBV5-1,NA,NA,TGCGCCAGCAACAAATTCTCGGATGAGCAGTTCTTC,CASNKFSDEQFF
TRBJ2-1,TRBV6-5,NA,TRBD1,TGTGCCAGCTCACCGGGACAGGGGGGTAATGAGCAGTTCTTC,CASSPGQGGNEQFF
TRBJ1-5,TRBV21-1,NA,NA,TGTGCCAGCAGCGCCCCCCGGGACAGGGGGCGCGGGGATAGCAATCAGCCCCAGCATTTT,CASSAPRDRGRGDSNQPQHF
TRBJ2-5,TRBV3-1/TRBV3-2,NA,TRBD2,TGTGCCAGCAGCCAAGGAACTAGCGGCTGGCCCCGAGAGACCCAGTACTTC,CASSQGTSGWPRETQYF
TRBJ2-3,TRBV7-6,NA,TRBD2,TGTGCCAGCAGCTTGTCGAGCGGGATACGCACAGATACGCAGTATTTT,CASSLSSGIRTDTQYF
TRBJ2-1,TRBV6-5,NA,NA,TGTGCCAGCAGCCGCAGGGACGCGGAGCAGTTCTTC,CASSRRDAEQFF
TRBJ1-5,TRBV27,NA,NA,TGTGCCAGCAGTCCCTCCGTCCTGGGAAATCAGCCCCAGCATTTT,CASSPSVLGNQPQHF
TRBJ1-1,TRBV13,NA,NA,TGTGCCAGCAGCTTAGCAGTGGCGGCACGGAACACTGAAGCTTTCTTT,CASSLAVAARNTEAFF
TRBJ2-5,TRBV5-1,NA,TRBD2,TGCGCCAGCAAGAGTTCACTAGCGGGAGTGGGGCAAGAGACCCAGTACTTC,CASKSSLAGVGQETQYF
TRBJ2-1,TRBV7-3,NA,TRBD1,TGTGCCAGCAGCACCGCCGGGACAGGGGCCTACAATGAGCAGTTCTTC,CASSTAGTGAYNEQFF
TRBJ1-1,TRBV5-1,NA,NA,TGCGCCAGCAGCCCAGATCGGACTGAAGCTTTCTTT,CASSPDRTEAFF
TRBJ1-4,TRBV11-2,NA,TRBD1,TGTGCCAGCAGCCCTAGGGACAGGGGGCTCACTAATGAAAAACTGTTTTTT,CASSPRDRGLTNEKLFF
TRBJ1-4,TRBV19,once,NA,TGTGCCAGTAGTCGAAGGGGTGAAAAACTGTTTTTT,CASSRRGEKLFF
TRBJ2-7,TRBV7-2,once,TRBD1,TGTGCCAGCAGCCCATCGGACAGGGTGGCCTACGAGCAGTACTTC,CASSPSDRVAYEQYF
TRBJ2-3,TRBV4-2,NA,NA,TGTGCCAGCAGCCAACTAGCGGTAGGGGGAGATACGCAGTATTTT,CASSQLAVGGDTQYF
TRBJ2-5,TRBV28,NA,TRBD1,TGTGCCAGCAGTTTACCCCGACTCGGACAGGACCGCAGGGAGACCCAGTACTTC,CASSLPRLGQDRRETQYF
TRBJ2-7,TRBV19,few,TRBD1,TGTGCCAGTAGGCGATCCACAGGGGGCAGAGAGACCTACGAGCAGTACTTC,CASRRSTGGRETYEQYF
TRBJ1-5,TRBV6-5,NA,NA,TGTGCCAGCAGGGGGGGGCGCAATCAGCCCCAGCATTTT,CASRGGRNQPQHF
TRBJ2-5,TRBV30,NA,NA,TGTGCCTGGATGAGGGATTTTAAGGTCCAAGAGACCCAGTACTTC,CAWMRDFKVQETQYF
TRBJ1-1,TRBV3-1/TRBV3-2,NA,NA,TGTGCCAGCAGCCTAACAGGGACCGCGAACACTGAAGCTTTCTTT,CASSLTGTANTEAFF
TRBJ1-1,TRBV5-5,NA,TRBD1,TGTGCCAGCAGCGGAGGACAGGGGACCAATGAAGCTTTCTTT,CASSGGQGTNEAFF
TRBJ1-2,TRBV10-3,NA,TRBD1,TGTGCCATCAGAAGACCGACAGGGGGCTATGGCTACACCTTC,CAIRRPTGGYGYTF